This TCR beta chain was recorded in a study of cytomegalovirus exposure and HLA in healthy donors. Across the whole study: Unique TCRs from HLA-typed donors, 85 million to 100 million of them, were held in an early data release. Whole-study findings and limits: Most subjects had HLA-A and HLA-B alleles reportedly predicted accurately by TCR beta sequences. Later, an analysis found that common viral pathogens appeared to be linked with several of the most significant clusters. Of the V segments, some could not be distinguished, including TRBV6-2 and TRBV6-3, and were excluded.

Concerning this clone: Its antigen is still unknown.

V lost 5 bases, J lost 0 bases, and 10 bases lay in between. CDR1 is MNHNS, CDR2 SASEGT, per germline. The CDR3 is made up of 14 amino acids. Primers for the PCR totalled 60 Vbeta and 13 Jbeta. Profiled with immunoSEQ multiplex PCR; TCRdb holds only in-frame clones, not every one. The sample records about 110,000 clones, over 60% being singletons. This TCR was sampled from a woman younger than 30 in good health and CMV-seropositive. This rearrangement joins TRBV6-1 to TRBJ1-1, with D maybe TRBD1 (6 bases). Material: PBMCs. The CDR3 is CASSYYRVNTEAFF. Written as DNA, the CDR3 is TGTGCCAGCAGTTATTACAGGGTGAACACTGAAGCTTTCTTT.